This T cell receptor beta chain was sequenced in a study of CD8+ T cells in alopecia areata. Background on the study: The investigators scored severity in treated patients by the percentage of affected scalp area.

Reverse transcription of extracted RNA yielded cDNA, which provided the sequencing template. This table comes from immunoSEQ multiplex PCR, and its TCRdb copy is limited to in-frame clones, with some not included. The sample records around 200,000 clones, less than 65% being singletons. In regard to this clone: The antigen is undetermined.

Treatment of the sample: oral pan-JAK inhibitor, 5-10 mg twice daily. Study-level points and caveats: Normal scalp showed lower clonality than lesional scalp, especially alopecia totalis/universalis. Just one nonresponder means the tie between baseline CD8+ expansion and response stays uncertain. Many expanded lesional clones persisted in scalp and blood during tofacitinib.

The CDR3 has 14 amino acids. V was shortened by 2 bases and J by 5 bases, with 10 bases between the two germline ends. In germline, CDR1 is KGHSH, CDR2 LQKENI. The chain couples TRBV18 to TRBJ1-5; D remains unclear. The sequences come from CD4+ T cells sorted from blood, collected at week 4, from a patient treated with tofacitinib. The source of this sequence is a human donor with alopecia areata. The DNA for the CDR3 is TGTGCCAGCTCACCAGAGGGATTCGATCAGCCCCAGCATTTT. This encodes CASSPEGFDQPQHF.